What follows are 5 T cell receptor beta chains derived from one specimen sequenced in a study of blood T cell repertoires in COVID-19. Generated by immunoSEQ multiplex PCR, the TCRdb table keeps only in-frame clones and is missing some. The top ten hold about 2.3% of the sample, which has about 270,000 clones, approximately 91% seen once. The sequenced material came from PBMCs or T cells enriched from blood (not recorded which). The source is a woman aged 40 to 50 with acute COVID-19.

The chain combines TRBV24-1 with TRBJ1-2; 10 positions match TRBD1. Germline V gives CDR1 KGHDR, CDR2 SFDVKD. This CDR3 is built from 15 residues. V lost 5 bases to trimming and J lost 1 base; unmatched junction nucleotides: 3. The CDR3 DNA reads TGTGCCACCAGTGGTGGGACAGGGGTTAACTATGGCTACACCTTC. Residues: CATSGGTGVNYGYTF.

The V gene is TRBV5-6, the J gene TRBJ1-6, with D unresolved. Trimming took off 1 base at V and 7 bases at J, with 6 bases between the two ends. The CDR3 sequence is 13 residues long. Looked up from germline, CDR1 is SGHDT and CDR2 is YYEEEE. CDR3 protein: CASSLFRNSPLHF. CDR3 DNA sequence: TGTGCCAGCAGCTTGTTCCGGAATTCACCCCTCCACTTT.

The rearrangement links TRBV7-9 to TRBJ2-7; 9 nucleotides line up with TRBD2. V lost 5 bases and J lost 1; bases outside the gene matches: 3. Germline V CDR1 and CDR2: SEHNR, FQNEAQ (reference sequence). The CDR3 is 14 amino acids. CDR3 residues: CASSPGLASYEQYF. Here the CDR3 DNA reads TGTGCCAGCAGCCCGGGACTAGCTTCCTACGAGCAGTACTTC.

Comment on this clone: The sample holds other DNA sequences that translate to the same CDR3. The chain employs TRBV3-1 (or the pseudogene TRBV3-2) and TRBJ1-5, with no clear D. This CDR3 contains 13 residues. Per the germline V gene, CDR1 is LGHDT and CDR2 is YNNKEL (reference sequence). With 1 base removed from V and 3 bases from J, the gap between germline ends came to 4 bases. CDR3 amino acids: CASSQGANQPQHF. The CDR3 DNA sequence: TGTGCCAGCAGCCAAGGAGCCAATCAGCCCCAGCATTTT.

Concerning this clone itself: Other nucleotide sequences from this sample produce the same CDR3. This chain uses TRBV30 with TRBJ1-4; D call uncertain. The CDR3 has 14 residues. Per germline, CDR1 GTSNPN and CDR2 SVGIG (reference sequence). V lost 0 bases and J lost 4, with 9 bases in between. In nucleotides, the CDR3 is TGTGCCTGGAGTGTACCGGGTGGTAATGAAAAACTGTTTTTT. It encodes CAWSVPGGNEKLFF.